This T cell receptor (beta chain) was profiled in a study of human T cells and chemical hapten exposure. Study-level information: Each week of the approximately 25-week study, patients had diphenylcyclopropenone applied to the scalp. Overall study results and limits: DPC sensitization produced no change in TCRs with frequency above 1 in 1000. A positive correlation with patch test score was shown by PT1 expanded TCR counts.

TCRdb fed the RACE reads into MiXCR, producing one record per CDR3 protein. The table shows 45,000 to 65,000 distinct CDR3 sequences, with more than 8% occurring only once. This clonotype was found many times. Its antigen is not known. Time point: pre-sensitization, week 0. Treatment noted: therapeutic diphenylcyclopropenone sensitization with weekly scalp DPC. The sample was whole blood, taken in connection with sensitization to the hapten diphenylcyclopropenone (DPC). The receptor comes from a middle-aged man with alopecia areata. Some clones in this sample may be carry-over from other donors' samples.

CDR3 DNA sequence: TGTGCCAGCAGTTTCCTAGCGGGGGAAACCTACGAGCAGTACTTC. It specifies CASSFLAGETYEQYF. The chain has TRBV12-3 or TRBV12-4 and TRBJ2-7, with 10 bases matching TRBD2. This CDR3 is 15 amino acids long. The junction had 4 bases not matched to a gene; V was cut back by 3 bases and J by 2 bases.